This is a list of T cell receptor beta chains from one sample in a study of blood T cell repertoires in COVID-19. Assay: immunoSEQ multiplex PCR; the TCRdb copy retains only in-frame clones and omits some. The profile shows about 140,000 clones, around 90% of them singletons. Sequencing used peripheral blood. Receptors originate from a man aged 65-85 years with acute or convalescent COVID-19. CDR3s include the opening cysteine and the closing phenylalanine or tryptophan. The D gene is left open where the match is weak. Clone size is given for some rows only: seen once, a few or many times, or a class if the clone is expanded.

d_call: TRBD2; j_call: TRBJ2-5; v_call: TRBV7-3; clone_size: -; cdr3_nt: TGTGCCAGCAGCCCAGGGACTAGCGGGACCCAAGAGACCCAGTACTTC; cdr3_aa: CASSPGTSGTQETQYF
d_call: TRBD2; j_call: TRBJ2-1; v_call: TRBV3-1/TRBV3-2; clone_size: -; cdr3_nt: TGTGCCAGCAGCCCGGGACTAGCCTCCTACAATGAGCAGTTCTTC; cdr3_aa: CASSPGLASYNEQFF
d_call: -; j_call: TRBJ1-1; v_call: TRBV3-1/TRBV3-2; clone_size: -; cdr3_nt: TGTGCCAGCAGCCCTCACGGCGGGCTTAGGGACACTGAAGCTTTCTTT; cdr3_aa: CASSPHGGLRDTEAFF
d_call: TRBD1; j_call: TRBJ1-5; v_call: TRBV5-8; clone_size: -; cdr3_nt: TGTGCCAGCAGCAAAGAGGGGGACAGGGAAGCGCGGGATCAGCCCCAGCATTTT; cdr3_aa: CASSKEGDREARDQPQHF
d_call: -; j_call: TRBJ1-5; v_call: TRBV2; clone_size: -; cdr3_nt: TGTGCCAGCAGTGAGCAGGGGCTGAGGCAGCCCCAGCATTTT; cdr3_aa: CASSEQGLRQPQHF
d_call: -; j_call: TRBJ1-5; v_call: TRBV30; clone_size: -; cdr3_nt: TGTGCCTGGAAAGACGGGGTGTCTTCTGATAGCAATCAGCCCCAGCATTTT; cdr3_aa: CAWKDGVSSDSNQPQHF
d_call: -; j_call: TRBJ1-4; v_call: TRBV25-1; clone_size: -; cdr3_nt: TGTGCCAGCAGTGATTCCCGCTATAATGAAAAACTGTTTTTT; cdr3_aa: CASSDSRYNEKLFF
d_call: -; j_call: TRBJ2-7; v_call: TRBV27; clone_size: -; cdr3_nt: TGTGCCAGCAGTTCCTCAGGGGCCGGGCAGTACTTC; cdr3_aa: CASSSSGAGQYF
d_call: -; j_call: TRBJ2-2; v_call: TRBV5-1; clone_size: -; cdr3_nt: TGCGCCAGCAGCTTGGTTTCAGTGAACACCGGGGAGCTGTTTTTT; cdr3_aa: CASSLVSVNTGELFF
d_call: -; j_call: TRBJ2-7; v_call: TRBV5-8; clone_size: -; cdr3_nt: TGTGCCAGCAGACGGACAGCTCCCTTTACCTACGAGCAGTACTTC; cdr3_aa: CASRRTAPFTYEQYF
d_call: -; j_call: TRBJ1-3; v_call: TRBV6-5; clone_size: -; cdr3_nt: TGTGCCAGCAGTTACCGGGGAGACTCTGGAAACACCATATATTTT; cdr3_aa: CASSYRGDSGNTIYF
d_call: -; j_call: TRBJ2-1; v_call: TRBV3-1/TRBV3-2; clone_size: once; cdr3_nt: TGTGCCAGCAGCCAAACGGGTGAGCAGTTCTTC; cdr3_aa: CASSQTGEQFF
d_call: -; j_call: TRBJ1-3; v_call: TRBV5-1; clone_size: -; cdr3_nt: TGCGCCAGCAGCTCCCCTAGGGGCCAAAACACCATATATTTT; cdr3_aa: CASSSPRGQNTIYF
d_call: -; j_call: TRBJ2-1; v_call: TRBV11-2; clone_size: -; cdr3_nt: TGTGCCAGCAGCCCGTCCGGCTCCTACAATGAGCAGTTCTTC; cdr3_aa: CASSPSGSYNEQFF
d_call: -; j_call: TRBJ2-1; v_call: TRBV19; clone_size: -; cdr3_nt: TGTGCCAGCCGGCAGAGAGGAGTAAATGAGCAGTTCTTC; cdr3_aa: CASRQRGVNEQFF
d_call: -; j_call: TRBJ2-7; v_call: TRBV30; clone_size: -; cdr3_nt: TGTGCCTGGAGTGTTCGGAGGATTAGCGAGCAGTACTTC; cdr3_aa: CAWSVRRISEQYF
d_call: -; j_call: TRBJ1-5; v_call: TRBV2; clone_size: few; cdr3_nt: TGTGCCAGTACAGGGTTGGCTAGCAATCAGCCCCAGCATTTT; cdr3_aa: CASTGLASNQPQHF
d_call: -; j_call: TRBJ1-1; v_call: TRBV9; clone_size: -; cdr3_nt: TGTGCCAGCAGCGTAGTGCCGGGAGGGGTGAACACTGAAGCTTTCTTT; cdr3_aa: CASSVVPGGVNTEAFF
d_call: -; j_call: TRBJ2-1; v_call: TRBV7-7; clone_size: once; cdr3_nt: TGTGCCAGCAGCTTAGAGGAAGGGGTGGCCAATGAGCAGTTCTTC; cdr3_aa: CASSLEEGVANEQFF
d_call: TRBD2; j_call: TRBJ2-2; v_call: TRBV9; clone_size: -; cdr3_nt: TGTGCCAGCAACAAATTTTCAGGCGGGACTAGCGGGAACCCCGGGGAGCTGTTTTTT; cdr3_aa: CASNKFSGGTSGNPGELFF
d_call: TRBD1; j_call: TRBJ2-7; v_call: TRBV27; clone_size: once; cdr3_nt: TGTGCCAGCAGGCGACAGGGGGCCTCCTACGAGCAGTACTTC; cdr3_aa: CASRRQGASYEQYF
d_call: -; j_call: TRBJ2-6; v_call: TRBV6-4; clone_size: -; cdr3_nt: TGTGCCAGCAGTGAAGATTCGGGACAAGCCTTCTCTGGGGCCAACGTCCTGACTTTC; cdr3_aa: CASSEDSGQAFSGANVLTF
d_call: TRBD1; j_call: TRBJ2-5; v_call: TRBV3-1/TRBV3-2; clone_size: -; cdr3_nt: TGTGCCAGCAGCCTAACTGGGGGCAGGGGGCGTGAGACCCAGTACTTC; cdr3_aa: CASSLTGGRGRETQYF
d_call: TRBD2; j_call: TRBJ2-7; v_call: TRBV7-2; clone_size: -; cdr3_nt: TGTGCCAGCAGCTTACTAGCGGGAAGCCACGAGCAGTACTTC; cdr3_aa: CASSLLAGSHEQYF
d_call: -; j_call: TRBJ1-4; v_call: TRBV6-5; clone_size: -; cdr3_nt: TGTGCCAGCAGGAGGATCCCGGGGGAAAAACTGTTTTTT; cdr3_aa: CASRRIPGEKLFF
d_call: -; j_call: TRBJ1-3; v_call: TRBV7-8; clone_size: -; cdr3_nt: TGTGCCAGCAGCTCGCAGTACTCTGGAAACACCATATATTTT; cdr3_aa: CASSSQYSGNTIYF
d_call: TRBD1; j_call: TRBJ2-7; v_call: TRBV6-5; clone_size: -; cdr3_nt: TGTGCCAGCACCAGCACAGGGGACTCCTACGAGCAGTACTTC; cdr3_aa: CASTSTGDSYEQYF
d_call: -; j_call: TRBJ1-1; v_call: TRBV20-1; clone_size: few; cdr3_nt: TGCATGGCTTCGGGGAACACTGAAGCTTTCTTT; cdr3_aa: CMASGNTEAFF
d_call: -; j_call: TRBJ2-3; v_call: TRBV11-2; clone_size: -; cdr3_nt: TGTGCCAGCAGCTTAAACCAGTATACGCAGTATTTT; cdr3_aa: CASSLNQYTQYF
d_call: -; j_call: TRBJ2-4; v_call: TRBV4-2; clone_size: -; cdr3_nt: TGTGCCAGCAGCCAAGGCGGGAATGAAAACATTCAGTACTTC; cdr3_aa: CASSQGGNENIQYF
d_call: -; j_call: TRBJ2-3; v_call: TRBV5-1; clone_size: -; cdr3_nt: TGCGCCAGCAGCTTGGAAGCAGGCCAGCCTACGCAGTATTTT; cdr3_aa: CASSLEAGQPTQYF
d_call: -; j_call: TRBJ1-2; v_call: TRBV27; clone_size: -; cdr3_nt: TGTGCCAGCAGTTTCAGGGGTAGCTATGGCTACACCTTC; cdr3_aa: CASSFRGSYGYTF
d_call: -; j_call: TRBJ1-1; v_call: TRBV6-4; clone_size: -; cdr3_nt: TGTGCCAGCAGTGCAACAGAAAACACTGAAGCTTTCTTT; cdr3_aa: CASSATENTEAFF
d_call: -; j_call: TRBJ2-1; v_call: TRBV4-1; clone_size: -; cdr3_nt: TGCGCCAGCAGCCAAGTTCTCGGGGGAAGGGACTCGCACAATGAGCAGTTCTTC; cdr3_aa: CASSQVLGGRDSHNEQFF
d_call: TRBD1; j_call: TRBJ1-2; v_call: TRBV7-6; clone_size: once; cdr3_nt: TGTGCCAGCAGCCCTTATACAGGGGGCGAAGGCTACACCTTC; cdr3_aa: CASSPYTGGEGYTF